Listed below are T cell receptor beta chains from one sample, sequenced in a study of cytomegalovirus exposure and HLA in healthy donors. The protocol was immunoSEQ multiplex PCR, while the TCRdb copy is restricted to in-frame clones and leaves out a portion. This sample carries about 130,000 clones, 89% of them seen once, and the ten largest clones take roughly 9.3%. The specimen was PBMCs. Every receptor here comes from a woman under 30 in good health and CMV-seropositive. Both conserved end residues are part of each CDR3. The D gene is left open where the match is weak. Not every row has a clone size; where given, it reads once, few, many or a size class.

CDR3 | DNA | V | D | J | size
CASHSPGLAGDTDTQYF | TGTGCCAGCCACTCCCCGGGACTAGCGGGGGACACAGATACGCAGTATTTT | TRBV7-9 | TRBD2 | TRBJ2-3 | -
CASSQTPGQRNTEAFF | TGTGCCAGCAGCCAGACCCCGGGACAGAGGAACACTGAAGCTTTCTTT | TRBV4-2 | TRBD1 | TRBJ1-1 | -
CASSFSPGYPYEQYF | TGTGCCAGCAGTTTCTCCCCAGGGTACCCCTACGAGCAGTACTTC | TRBV27 | - | TRBJ2-7 | -
CASSGTGTAPTTNEKLFF | TGTGCCAGCAGTGGAACCGGGACAGCGCCTACCACTAATGAAAAACTGTTTTTT | TRBV27 | TRBD1 | TRBJ1-4 | -
CASGLTVGNTIYF | TGTGCTAGTGGTTTGACAGTAGGAAACACCATATATTTT | TRBV12-5 | - | TRBJ1-3 | -
CASSPIGGGVDYGYTF | TGTGCCAGCAGCCCGATCGGGGGGGGCGTGGACTATGGCTACACCTTC | TRBV5-4 | - | TRBJ1-2 | -
CASSLGRNQPQHF | TGTGCCAGCAGCTTAGGTCGGAATCAGCCCCAGCATTTT | TRBV7-2 | - | TRBJ1-5 | few
CASSRDRANSPLHF | TGTGCCAGCAGCCGGGACAGGGCAAATTCACCCCTCCACTTT | TRBV7-9 | TRBD1 | TRBJ1-6 | -
CASSLGGSGANVLTF | TGCGCCAGCAGCTTGGGAGGCTCTGGGGCCAACGTCCTGACTTTC | TRBV5-1 | - | TRBJ2-6 | -
CASSPRGYNTEAFF | TGTGCCAGTAGCCCGCGGGGCTATAACACTGAAGCTTTCTTT | TRBV19 | - | TRBJ1-1 | -
CAWSAVQGYEQYF | TGTGCCTGGAGTGCTGTACAGGGGTACGAGCAGTACTTC | TRBV30 | TRBD1 | TRBJ2-7 | -
CASTRGREADIQYF | TGTGCCAGCACCCGCGGGAGGGAGGCTGACATTCAGTACTTC | TRBV28 | TRBD2 | TRBJ2-4 | -